Following are 20 T cell receptor beta chains from one sample sequenced in a study of cytomegalovirus exposure and HLA in healthy donors. The PCR contained 60 Vbeta and 13 Jbeta primers. The repertoire was sequenced with immunoSEQ multiplex PCR; TCRdb's copy has only in-frame clones and lacks some. Of about 90,000 clones listed, roughly 67% are singletons. Sequencing input: PBMCs. The receptors here all came from a woman in her forties or fifties in good health and CMV-seropositive.

The chain joins TRBV6-5 to TRBJ2-3, with TRBD2 matching 7 bases. V gave up 5 bases and J gave up 5 bases; unmatched junction bases: 7. The germline gives CDR1 MNHEY, CDR2 SVGAGI. The CDR3 is made up of 14 amino acids. CDR3 sequence: CASSARLAIDTQYF. The CDR3 nucleotides read TGTGCCAGCAGTGCAAGACTAGCCATAGATACGCAGTATTTT.

CDR3 amino acids: CASSERQGSYGYTF. The CDR3 DNA follows: TGTGCCAGCAGTGAAAGGCAGGGGAGCTATGGCTACACCTTC. The V gene is TRBV2, the J gene TRBJ1-2, with D possibly matching TRBD1 (6 bases). In germline, CDR1 is SNHLY, CDR2 FYNNEI. The ends were cut back, 2 bases at V and 4 bases at J, with 11 bases in the middle. CDR3 length: 14 residues.

The rearrangement links TRBV19 to TRBJ2-1; TRBD2 agrees at 8 bases. The J segment lost 7 bases and the V segment lost 5 bases, leaving 4 bases of the junction unmatched. In germline, CDR1 is LNHDA, CDR2 SQIVND (reference sequence). The CDR3 sequence is 13 residues long. Written as DNA, the CDR3 is TGTGCCAGTAGTCCGCGGGGGGCTAATGAGCAGTTCTTC. Amino acid sequence: CASSPRGANEQFF. The full variable domain, rest sourced from reference TRBV19 and TRBJ2-1, is DGGITQSPKYLFRKEGQNVTLSCEQNLNHDAMYWYRQDPGQGLRLIYYSQIVNDFQKGDIAEGYSVSREKKESFPLTVTSAQKNPTAFYLCASSPRGANEQFFGPGTRLTVL.

The chain couples TRBV28 to TRBJ2-2, with 8 nucleotides matching TRBD1. The V gene's germline CDR1 is MDHEN and CDR2 SYDVKM. There are 16 residues in the CDR3. J lost 3 bases, V lost 3 bases, and 6 bases had no gene match. The DNA of the CDR3 is TGTGCCAGCAGTTTCCCGGACAGGGTGGACACCGGGGAGCTGTTTTTT. This codes for CASSFPDRVDTGELFF.

This rearrangement joins TRBV30 to TRBJ1-1, with D possibly being TRBD1 (5 bases). CDR3 size: 13 residues. With 2 bases removed from V and 1 base from J, the gap between germline ends came to 8 bases. Germline V gives CDR1 GTSNPN, CDR2 SVGIG (reference sequence). For the CDR3, the DNA is TGTGCCTGGAGTTTTGGGGCGAACACTGAAGCTTTCTTT. The encoded protein is CAWSFGANTEAFF.

In this sample, this clone turned up a few times. V usage is TRBV5-1 and J usage is TRBJ1-1, with 7 bases lining up with TRBD1. Unmatched junction bases numbered 2, after V lost 5 bases and J lost 7 bases. Germline lookup yields CDR1 SGHRS and CDR2 YFSETQ. CDR3 length: 11 amino acids. The DNA of the CDR3 is TGCGCCAGCAGAACAGGGGTTGAAGCTTTCTTT. This sequence encodes CASRTGVEAFF. Combining the CDR3 with reference TRBV5-1 and TRBJ1-1 gives the whole variable domain KAGVTQTPRYLIKTRGQQVTLSCSPISGHRSVSWYQQTPGQGLQFLFEYFSETQRNKGNFPGRFSGRQFSNSRSEMNVSTLELGDSALYLCASRTGVEAFFGQGTRLTVV.

This clone was seen only a few times. The chain combines TRBV7-9 with TRBJ2-5, with 11 bases aligning to TRBD2. V trimming: 5 bases; J trimming: 2 bases; junction bases outside the gene matches: 10. The germline V gene encodes CDR1 SEHNR and CDR2 FQNEAQ (reference sequence). The CDR3 totals 17 residues. CDR3 amino acids: CASSPRGLADHQETQYF. The DNA of the CDR3 is TGTGCCAGCAGCCCTCGGGGACTAGCGGATCATCAAGAGACCCAGTACTTC.

The chain links TRBV19 to TRBJ1-1, with D perhaps TRBD1 (6 bases). This CDR3 has 15 amino acids. V dropped 3 bases and J dropped 0 bases, with 11 bases sitting between them. The germline V gene has CDR1 LNHDA and CDR2 SQIVND (reference sequence). The CDR3 region has the DNA TGTGCCAGTAGTATGCTTGGACAGCTGAACACTGAAGCTTTCTTT. Translating it yields CASSMLGQLNTEAFF. The whole variable domain, remainder taken from reference TRBV19 and TRBJ1-1, is DGGITQSPKYLFRKEGQNVTLSCEQNLNHDAMYWYRQDPGQGLRLIYYSQIVNDFQKGDIAEGYSVSREKKESFPLTVTSAQKNPTAFYLCASSMLGQLNTEAFFGQGTRLTVV.

The sample holds one count of this clone. The rearrangement links TRBV9 to TRBJ2-5; TRBD1 agrees at 7 bases. Trimming took 3 bases from V and 5 from J; bases not matched to a gene: 13. The CDR3 is 16 amino acids. In germline, CDR1 is SGDLS, CDR2 YYNGEE. CDR3 coding DNA: TGTGCCAGCAGCGAAAGACAGGGAATAAGGTCGGAGACCCAGTACTTC. It specifies CASSERQGIRSETQYF.

The chain employs TRBV7-8 and TRBJ1-1; perhaps TRBD1 as D (5 bases). The CDR3 extends over 14 amino acids. Trimming took 6 bases from V and 1 from J, leaving 12 bases between them. The V gene's germline CDR1 is SGHVS and CDR2 FQNEAQ. In nucleotides, the CDR3 is TGTGCCAGCAGTACGCCCGGGGGGAACACTGAAGCTTTCTTT. This sequence encodes CASSTPGGNTEAFF.

The chain couples TRBV19 to TRBJ2-3, with D unresolved. Trimming removed 4 bases from V and 2 bases from J, with 7 bases in between. Per the germline V gene, CDR1 is LNHDA and CDR2 is SQIVND (reference sequence). The CDR3 has 13 residues. The CDR3 region has the DNA TGTGCCAGTAGTACCTCTCCCACAGATACGCAGTATTTT. This codes for CASSTSPTDTQYF.

The gene calls are TRBV13 and TRBJ2-7, with D perhaps matching TRBD2 (6 bases). The length of the CDR3 is 14 residues. V lost 6 bases and J 2 bases, leaving 14 bases between the germline ends. CDR1 and CDR2 from the germline V gene are PRHDT and FYEKMQ (reference sequence). The CDR3 nucleotides are TGTGCCAGCAGTTACGGCGGGGACCCCTACGAGCAGTACTTC. Translating it yields CASSYGGDPYEQYF.

CDR3 amino acids: CASRLSGGTYEQYF. The CDR3 coding sequence is TGTGCCAGCAGGCTGAGCGGGGGGACCTACGAGCAGTACTTC. The J gene is TRBJ2-7, the V gene TRBV27, with TRBD2 matching 9 bases. Germline assignment: CDR1 MNHEY and CDR2 SMNVEV (reference sequence). The V gene end was trimmed by 6 bases and the J gene end by 2 bases; junction bases not matched to a gene: 5. CDR3 length equals 14 residues.

This chain uses TRBV13 with TRBJ2-1; 7 bases fit TRBD2. CDR1 is PRHDT and CDR2 is FYEKMQ in the germline V gene (reference sequence). CDR3 length: 15 amino acids. The V and J ends lost 5 bases and 2 bases, in that order; junction bases with no gene match: 6. The CDR3 DNA reads TGTGCCAGCAGCCCATCTAGCGGAACCTACAATGAGCAGTTCTTC. Protein product: CASSPSSGTYNEQFF.

The rearrangement uses TRBV2 and TRBJ2-5; perhaps TRBD1 as D (7 bases). The tail of the sequence fits TRBJ2-7 better, so the J call may be wrong. From germline, CDR1 is SNHLY and CDR2 FYNNEI. The CDR3 is 13 amino acids. CDR3 region: CASSGQGLYEQYF. The CDR3 bases are TGTGCCAGCAGTGGACAGGGACTCTACGAGCAGTACTTC.

In this sample, this clone turned up a few times. The chain recombines TRBV10-3 with TRBJ1-2, with TRBD1 identical over 9 bases. Germline V gene sequence: CDR1 ENHRY, CDR2 SYGVKD. This CDR3 is built from 15 residues. V gave up 3 bases and J gave up 8 bases; unmatched junction bases: 10. As DNA, the CDR3 is TGTGCCATCAGTGAAGTCAATAGGGACAGGGACGGCTACACCTTC. This gives the protein CAISEVNRDRDGYTF.

This clone was seen only a few times. The chain links TRBV30 to TRBJ1-2, with unresolved D. CDR1 is GTSNPN, CDR2 SVGIG, per germline (reference sequence). This CDR3 comprises 11 residues. The ends were cut back, 1 base at V and 5 bases at J, with 5 bases in the middle. CDR3 nucleotide sequence: TGTGCCTGGAGTGGGAGATATGGCTACACCTTC. Residues: CAWSGRYGYTF. The variable domain in full, with the rest retrieved from reference TRBV30 and TRBJ1-2, is SQTIHQWPATLVQPVGSPLSLECTVEGTSNPNLYWYRQAAGRGLQLLFYSVGIGQISSEVPQNLSASRPQDRQFILSSKKLLLSDSGFYLCAWSGRYGYTFGSGTRLTVV.

This rearrangement joins TRBV11-3 to TRBJ2-3; D is unresolved. Trimming shortened V by 1 base and J by 4 bases, and 12 bases separated the two germline ends. This CDR3 comprises 15 residues. Per germline, CDR1 SGHNT and CDR2 YENEEA. CDR3 DNA sequence: TGTGCCAGCAGCTTAGGAGGTGGTCGGGCAGATACGCAGTATTTT. It yields the protein CASSLGGGRADTQYF.

V is TRBV27 and J is TRBJ1-1; D is uncertain. The V and J ends lost 1 base and 6 bases respectively, with 12 bases between them. The CDR3 loop spans 14 amino acids. CDR1 and CDR2 (germline): MNHEY, SMNVEV (reference sequence). As DNA, the CDR3 is TGTGCCAGCAGTTTATATGCCGGAGGCCCTGAAGCTTTCTTT. Translating it yields CASSLYAGGPEAFF.

This clone has a handful of counts. The rearrangement uses TRBV28 and TRBJ2-2, with D unresolved. Germline-derived CDR1 and CDR2 are MDHEN and SYDVKM. The V end was cut by 6 bases, the J end by 6 bases, with 5 bases between. The CDR3 has 11 amino acids. CDR3 nucleotides: TGTGCCAGCAGCCCTCCCGGGGAGCTGTTTTTT. Residues: CASSPPGELFF.